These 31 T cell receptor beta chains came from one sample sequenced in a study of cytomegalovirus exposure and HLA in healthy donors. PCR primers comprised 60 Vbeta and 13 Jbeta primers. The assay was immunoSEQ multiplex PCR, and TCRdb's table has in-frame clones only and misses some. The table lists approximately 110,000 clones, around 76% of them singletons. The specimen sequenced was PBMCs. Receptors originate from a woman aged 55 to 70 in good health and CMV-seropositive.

The DNA for the CDR3 is TGTGCCAGCAGGGACACAGGGGGCCAAAGACCCCTCCACTTT. Encoded protein: CASRDTGGQRPLHF. The chain uses TRBV25-1 and TRBJ1-6, with 9 bases identical to TRBD1. The germline V gene has CDR1 MGHDK and CDR2 SYGVNS. V lost 6 bases, J lost 12 bases, and 9 bases stayed unmatched. The CDR3 length is 14 residues.

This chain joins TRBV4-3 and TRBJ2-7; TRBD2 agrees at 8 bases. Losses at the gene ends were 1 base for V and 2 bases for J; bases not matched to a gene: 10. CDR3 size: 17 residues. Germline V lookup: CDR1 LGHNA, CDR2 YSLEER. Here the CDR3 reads CASSQVGLAGRAYEQYF. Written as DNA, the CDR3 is TGCGCCAGCAGCCAAGTGGGCCTAGCGGGCCGAGCCTACGAGCAGTACTTC.

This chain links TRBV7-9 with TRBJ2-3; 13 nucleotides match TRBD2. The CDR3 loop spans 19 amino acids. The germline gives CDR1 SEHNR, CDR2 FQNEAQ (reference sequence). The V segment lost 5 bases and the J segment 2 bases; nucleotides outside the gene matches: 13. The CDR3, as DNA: TGTGCCAGCAGCCTCCGGGGACTAGCGGGGCACCACATCACAGATACGCAGTATTTT. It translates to CASSLRGLAGHHITDTQYF. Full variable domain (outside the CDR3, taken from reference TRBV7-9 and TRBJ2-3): DTGVSQNPRHKITKRGQNVTFRCDPISEHNRLYWYRQTLGQGPEFLTYFQNEAQLEKSRLLSDRFSAERPKGSFSTLEIQRTEQGDSAMYLCASSLRGLAGHHITDTQYFGPGTRLTVL.

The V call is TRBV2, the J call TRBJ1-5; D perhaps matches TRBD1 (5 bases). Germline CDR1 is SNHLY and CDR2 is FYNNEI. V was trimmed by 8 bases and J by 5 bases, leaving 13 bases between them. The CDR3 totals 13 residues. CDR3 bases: TGTGCCAGCCAGCCGGACATATATCAGCCCCAGCATTTT. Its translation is CASQPDIYQPQHF.

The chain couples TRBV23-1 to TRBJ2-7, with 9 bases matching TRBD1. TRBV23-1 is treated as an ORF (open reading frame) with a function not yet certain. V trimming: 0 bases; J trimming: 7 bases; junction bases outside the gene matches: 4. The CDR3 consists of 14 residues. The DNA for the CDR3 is TGCGCCAGCAGTCAATCCGGACAGGGGTGGGAGCAGTACTTC. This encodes CASSQSGQGWEQYF.

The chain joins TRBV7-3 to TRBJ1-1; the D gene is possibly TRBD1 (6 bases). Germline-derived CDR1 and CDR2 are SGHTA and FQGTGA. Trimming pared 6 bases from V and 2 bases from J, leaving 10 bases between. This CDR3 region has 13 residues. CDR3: CASRQGPNTEAFF. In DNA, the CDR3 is TGTGCCAGCAGACAGGGCCCAAACACTGAAGCTTTCTTT.

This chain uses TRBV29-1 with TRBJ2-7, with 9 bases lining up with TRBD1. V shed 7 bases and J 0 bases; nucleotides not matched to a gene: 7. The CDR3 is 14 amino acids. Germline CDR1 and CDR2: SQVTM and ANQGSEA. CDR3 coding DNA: TGCAGCGGTATCCGGGACAGGGACTCCTACGAGCAGTACTTC. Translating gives CSGIRDRDSYEQYF.

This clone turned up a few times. CDR3: CATSREFAERGLGYTF. In DNA, the CDR3 is TGTGCCACCAGCAGAGAGTTTGCAGAAAGGGGACTTGGCTACACCTTC. The chain couples TRBV15 to TRBJ1-2, with TRBD1 as a possible D gene (5 bases). Germline loops: CDR1 LNHNV, CDR2 YYDKDF (reference sequence). V was clipped by 0 bases and J by 7 bases, with 18 bases between them. The CDR3 is 16 amino acids.

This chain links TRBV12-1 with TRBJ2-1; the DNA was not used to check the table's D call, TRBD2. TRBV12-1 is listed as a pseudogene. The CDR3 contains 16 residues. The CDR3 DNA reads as TGTGCCAGCAGCTTTGAGGTAGCGGAGACATGGGTGGTGCAGTTCTTC. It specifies CASSFEVAETWVVQFF.

The CDR3 loop reads CASSQNSGLAGNGNTQYF. The CDR3 bases are TGTGCCAGCTCACAAAACTCGGGACTAGCGGGAAATGGAAATACGCAGTATTTT. The chain uses TRBV18 and TRBJ2-3; TRBD2 matches 13 bases. This CDR3 spans 18 amino acids. CDR1 KGHSH and CDR2 LQKENI come from the germline V gene. J was trimmed by 7 bases and V by 4 bases; bases with no gene match: 14.

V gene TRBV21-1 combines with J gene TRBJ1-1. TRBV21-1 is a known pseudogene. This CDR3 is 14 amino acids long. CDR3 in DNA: TGTGCCAGCAGCAATAGAGAGGGGAACACTGAAGCTTTCTTT. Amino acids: CASSNREGNTEAFF.

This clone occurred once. The CDR3 nucleotides read TGTGCCATCAGTGGGAGACAGGGAAGGGACGAGCAGTACTTC. This encodes CAISGRQGRDEQYF. The V gene is TRBV10-3, the J gene TRBJ2-7, with TRBD1 identical over 7 bases. CDR1 ENHRY and CDR2 SYGVKD come from the germline V gene. The length of the CDR3 is 14 residues. J gave up 5 bases and V 4 bases, and 8 bases lay outside the gene matches.

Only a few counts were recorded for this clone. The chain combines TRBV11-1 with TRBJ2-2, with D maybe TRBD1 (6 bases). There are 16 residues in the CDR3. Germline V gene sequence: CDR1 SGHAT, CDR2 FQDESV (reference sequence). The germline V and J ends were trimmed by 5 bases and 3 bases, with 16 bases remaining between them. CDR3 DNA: TGTGCCAGCAGCCAGGGGCTTCTAGACCACACCGGGGAGCTGTTTTTT. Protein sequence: CASSQGLLDHTGELFF.

The CDR3 is CASRSQGATGELFF. The CDR3 DNA sequence: TGTGCCAGTAGGTCCCAGGGGGCCACCGGGGAGCTGTTTTTT. J is TRBJ2-2 and V is TRBV19; 8 nucleotides match TRBD1. The CDR3 has 14 amino acids. Germline values: CDR1 LNHDA, CDR2 SQIVND (reference sequence). V shed 6 bases, J shed 4 bases, and the junction held 4 bases outside the gene matches.

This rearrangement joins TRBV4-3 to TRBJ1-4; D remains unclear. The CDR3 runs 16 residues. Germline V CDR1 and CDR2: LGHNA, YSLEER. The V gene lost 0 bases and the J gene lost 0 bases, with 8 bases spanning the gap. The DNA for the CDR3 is TGCGCCAGCAGCCAAGATAGGCGGCCAACTAATGAAAAACTGTTTTTT. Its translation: CASSQDRRPTNEKLFF.

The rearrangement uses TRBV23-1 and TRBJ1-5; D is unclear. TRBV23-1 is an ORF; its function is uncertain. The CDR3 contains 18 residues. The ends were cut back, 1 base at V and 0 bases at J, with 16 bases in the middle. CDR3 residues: CASSQLVGGGYSNQPQHF. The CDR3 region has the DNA TGCGCCAGCAGTCAATTGGTCGGAGGCGGGTATAGCAATCAGCCCCAGCATTTT.

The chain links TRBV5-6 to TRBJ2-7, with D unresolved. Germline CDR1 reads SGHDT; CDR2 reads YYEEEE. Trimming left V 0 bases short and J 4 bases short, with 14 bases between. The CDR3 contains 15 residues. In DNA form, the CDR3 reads TGTGCCAGCAGCTTGGACCCGACGGAGATTTACGAGCAGTACTTC. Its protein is CASSLDPTEIYEQYF.

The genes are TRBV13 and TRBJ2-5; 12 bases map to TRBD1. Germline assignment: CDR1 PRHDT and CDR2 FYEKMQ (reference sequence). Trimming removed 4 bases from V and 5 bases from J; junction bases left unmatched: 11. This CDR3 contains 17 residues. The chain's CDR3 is CASSSTTGTGGGETQYF. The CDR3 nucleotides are TGTGCCAGCAGCTCTACTACCGGGACAGGGGGCGGGGAGACCCAGTACTTC.

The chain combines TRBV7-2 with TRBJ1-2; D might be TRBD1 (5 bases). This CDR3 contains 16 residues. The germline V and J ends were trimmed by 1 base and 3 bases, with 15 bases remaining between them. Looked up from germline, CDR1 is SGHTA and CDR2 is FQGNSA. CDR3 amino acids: CASSLGPGGRDYGYTF. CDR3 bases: TGTGCCAGCAGCTTAGGTCCTGGGGGGAGAGACTATGGCTACACCTTC.

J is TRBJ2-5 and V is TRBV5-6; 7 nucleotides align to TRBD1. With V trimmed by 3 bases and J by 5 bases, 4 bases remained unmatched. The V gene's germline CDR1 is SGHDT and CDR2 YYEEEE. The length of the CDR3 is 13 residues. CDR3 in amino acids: CASSSGQIETQYF. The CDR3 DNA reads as TGTGCCAGCAGCTCGGGACAGATCGAGACCCAGTACTTC.

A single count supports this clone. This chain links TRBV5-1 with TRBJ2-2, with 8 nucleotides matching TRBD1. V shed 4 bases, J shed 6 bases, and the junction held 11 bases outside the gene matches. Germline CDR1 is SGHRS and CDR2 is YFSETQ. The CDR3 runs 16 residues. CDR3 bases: TGCGCCAGCAGCCCCCACGGACAGGGAAGAGCCGGGGAGCTGTTTTTT. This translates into CASSPHGQGRAGELFF.

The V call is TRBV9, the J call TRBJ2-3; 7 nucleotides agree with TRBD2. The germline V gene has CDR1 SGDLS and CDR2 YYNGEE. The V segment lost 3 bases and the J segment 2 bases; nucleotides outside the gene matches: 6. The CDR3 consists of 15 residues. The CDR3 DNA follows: TGTGCCAGCAGCGGCCCCGGGACTACCACAGATACGCAGTATTTT. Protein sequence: CASSGPGTTTDTQYF.

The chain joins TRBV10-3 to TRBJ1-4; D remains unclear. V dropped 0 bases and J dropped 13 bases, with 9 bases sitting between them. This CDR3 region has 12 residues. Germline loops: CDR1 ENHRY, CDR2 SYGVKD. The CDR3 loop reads CAISESGVRLFF. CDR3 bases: TGTGCCATCAGTGAGTCCGGGGTCAGACTGTTTTTT.

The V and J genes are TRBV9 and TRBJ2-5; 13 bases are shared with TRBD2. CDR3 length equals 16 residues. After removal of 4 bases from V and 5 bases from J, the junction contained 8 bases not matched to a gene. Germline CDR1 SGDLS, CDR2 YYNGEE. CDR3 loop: CASSYGLAGVGETQYF. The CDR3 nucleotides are TGTGCCAGCAGCTACGGACTAGCGGGAGTGGGGGAGACCCAGTACTTC.

Written as DNA, the CDR3 is TGCGCCAGCAGCCAAGAATCCCTAAGTAATTCACCCCTCCACTTT. Translated: CASSQESLSNSPLHF. The chain is built from TRBV4-1 and TRBJ1-6; no clear D. The V gene lost 0 bases and the J gene lost 6 bases, with 9 bases spanning the gap. This CDR3 spans 15 amino acids. CDR1 and CDR2 from the germline V gene are MGHRA and YSYEKL.

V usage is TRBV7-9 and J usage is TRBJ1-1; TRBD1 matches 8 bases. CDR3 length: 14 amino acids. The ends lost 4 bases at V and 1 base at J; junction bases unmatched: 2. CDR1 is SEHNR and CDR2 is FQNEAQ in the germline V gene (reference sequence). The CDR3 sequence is CASSSGTGNTEAFF. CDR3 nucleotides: TGTGCCAGCAGCTCCGGGACAGGGAACACTGAAGCTTTCTTT.

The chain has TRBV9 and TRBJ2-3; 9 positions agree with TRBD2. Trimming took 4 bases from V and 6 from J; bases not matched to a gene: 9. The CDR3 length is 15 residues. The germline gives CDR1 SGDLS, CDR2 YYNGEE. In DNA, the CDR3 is TGTGCCAGCAGCCCCCGGCCCAGCGGGGGGGATACGCAGTATTTT. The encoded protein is CASSPRPSGGDTQYF.

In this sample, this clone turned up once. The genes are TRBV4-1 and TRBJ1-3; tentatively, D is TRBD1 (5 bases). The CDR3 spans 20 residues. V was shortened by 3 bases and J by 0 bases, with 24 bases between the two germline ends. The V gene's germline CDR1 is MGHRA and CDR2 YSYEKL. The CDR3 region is CASSHSTERQGKGSGNTIYF. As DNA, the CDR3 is TGCGCCAGCAGCCATAGTACCGAAAGGCAGGGAAAGGGCTCTGGAAACACCATATATTTT.

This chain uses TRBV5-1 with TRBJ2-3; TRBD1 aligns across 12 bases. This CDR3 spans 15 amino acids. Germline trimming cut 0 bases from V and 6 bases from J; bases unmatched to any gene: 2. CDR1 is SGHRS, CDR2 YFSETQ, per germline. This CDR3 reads CASSLAGQGADTQYF. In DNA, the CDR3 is TGCGCCAGCAGCTTGGCGGGACAGGGGGCCGATACGCAGTATTTT.

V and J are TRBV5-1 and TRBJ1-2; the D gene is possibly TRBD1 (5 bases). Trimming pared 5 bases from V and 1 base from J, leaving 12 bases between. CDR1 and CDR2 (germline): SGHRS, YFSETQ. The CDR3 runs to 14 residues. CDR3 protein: CASSPDSLNYGYTF. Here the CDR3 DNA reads TGCGCCAGCAGTCCTGACAGCCTTAACTATGGCTACACCTTC.

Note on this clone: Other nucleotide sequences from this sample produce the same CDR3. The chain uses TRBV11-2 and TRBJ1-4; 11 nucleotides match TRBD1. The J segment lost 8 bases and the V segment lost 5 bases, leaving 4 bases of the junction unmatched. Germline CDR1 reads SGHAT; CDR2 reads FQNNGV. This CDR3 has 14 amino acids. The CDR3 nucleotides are TGTGCCAGCAGCCTGGGACAGGGGGGCGAAAAACTGTTTTTT. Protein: CASSLGQGGEKLFF. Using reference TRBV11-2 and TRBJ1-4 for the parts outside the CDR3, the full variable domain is EAGVAQSPRYKIIEKRQSVAFWCNPISGHATLYWYQQILGQGPKLLIQFQNNGVVDDSQLPKDRFSAERLKGVDSTLKIQPAKLEDSAVYLCASSLGQGGEKLFFGSGTQLSVL.